These 8 T cell receptor beta chains were sequenced from one sample in a study of shared clonotypes between healthy human individuals. Produced via immunoSEQ multiplex PCR; TCRdb's table is partial and in-frame only. Here the sample spans over 2,000,000 clones, about 93% being singletons. Terminally differentiated effector memory CD45RA+ cells were excluded from the naive CD8 cells, which were CD45RO-negative and positively selected for CCR7. Sequencing was performed on naive CD8+ T cells from PBMCs. The receptors shown here come from a young man in good health. Some clones in this sample may be carry-over from other donors' samples.

Concerning this clone: Other nucleotide sequences in the sample specify the same CDR3. The genes are TRBV20-1 and TRBJ2-7; possibly TRBD1 for D (5 bases). CDR1 DFQATT and CDR2 SNEGSKA come from the germline V gene (reference sequence). Trimming removed 5 bases from V and 7 bases from J, with 9 bases in between. This CDR3 has 10 residues. DNA of the CDR3: TGCAGTGCTTCCCCAGGGGAGCAGTACTTC. It specifies CSASPGEQYF.

This chain links TRBV10-2 with TRBJ2-1, with a weak D call TRBD2 (6 bases). Germline V lookup: CDR1 WSHSY, CDR2 SAAADI. This CDR3 contains 15 residues. V was pared by 6 bases and J by 0 bases, with 12 bases between. As DNA, the CDR3 is TGCGCCAGCAGGCAACCTAGCGTCTCCTACAATGAGCAGTTCTTC. Translation: CASRQPSVSYNEQFF.

With regard to this clone: The identical CDR3 is also encoded by other nucleotide sequences in the sample. The chain carries TRBV4-3 and TRBJ1-1; 9 bases are a match to TRBD1. The germline V gene has CDR1 LGHNA and CDR2 YSLEER. This CDR3 is 13 amino acids long. The trim removed 3 bases at V and 7 bases at J, leaving 3 bases unmatched. CDR3 in amino acids: CASSHTTGGEAFF. DNA for the CDR3: TGCGCCAGCAGCCACACGACAGGGGGTGAAGCTTTCTTT.

The V and J genes are TRBV6-1 and TRBJ2-7; 7 bases align to TRBD1. The V and J ends lost 4 bases and 3 bases, in that order; junction bases with no gene match: 9. The CDR3 extends over 15 amino acids. Germline V lookup: CDR1 MNHNS, CDR2 SASEGT. The CDR3 here is CASSVLTGLYYEQYF. Written as DNA, the CDR3 is TGTGCCAGCAGTGTTTTGACAGGGCTATACTACGAGCAGTACTTC.

Written as DNA, the CDR3 is TGTGCCAGCAGCCCGTACCGGGACACCGGGGAGCTGTTTTTT. Translation: CASSPYRDTGELFF. The rearrangement uses TRBV11-2 and TRBJ2-2; D gene uncertain. Germline values: CDR1 SGHAT, CDR2 FQNNGV. Trimming took off 5 bases at V and 3 bases at J, with 10 bases between the two ends. The CDR3 runs 14 residues. Supplemented by reference TRBV11-2 and TRBJ2-2, the full variable domain reads EAGVAQSPRYKIIEKRQSVAFWCNPISGHATLYWYQQILGQGPKLLIQFQNNGVVDDSQLPKDRFSAERLKGVDSTLKIQPAKLEDSAVYLCASSPYRDTGELFFGEGSRLTVL.

This sequence joins TRBV2 and TRBJ2-7; D is perhaps TRBD2 (5 bases). V was trimmed by 1 base and J by 0 bases, leaving 10 bases between them. The germline V gene encodes CDR1 SNHLY and CDR2 FYNNEI. CDR3 length: 15 residues. The CDR3 bases are TGTGCCAGCAGTGAAGTAGAGGGTTACTCCTACGAGCAGTACTTC. Translation: CASSEVEGYSYEQYF.

This rearrangement joins TRBV6-5 to TRBJ1-4; TRBD1 might be the D (5 bases). Germline V gene lookup returns CDR1 MNHEY and CDR2 SVGAGI. V was trimmed by 2 bases and J by 8 bases, leaving 15 bases between them. CDR3 length: 15 amino acids. CDR3 region: CASSYGAASWEKLFF. The CDR3 nucleotides are TGTGCCAGCAGTTACGGGGCAGCGAGTTGGGAAAAACTGTTTTTT.

V gene TRBV29-1 combines with J gene TRBJ2-1; 8 bases line up with TRBD2. The CDR3 extends over 15 amino acids. After removal of 3 bases from V and 4 bases from J, the junction contained 8 bases not matched to a gene. The germline gives CDR1 SQVTM, CDR2 ANQGSEA. CDR3 region: CSVEGTSGAYNEQFF. CDR3 DNA sequence: TGCAGCGTTGAGGGAACTAGCGGAGCTTACAATGAGCAGTTCTTC.